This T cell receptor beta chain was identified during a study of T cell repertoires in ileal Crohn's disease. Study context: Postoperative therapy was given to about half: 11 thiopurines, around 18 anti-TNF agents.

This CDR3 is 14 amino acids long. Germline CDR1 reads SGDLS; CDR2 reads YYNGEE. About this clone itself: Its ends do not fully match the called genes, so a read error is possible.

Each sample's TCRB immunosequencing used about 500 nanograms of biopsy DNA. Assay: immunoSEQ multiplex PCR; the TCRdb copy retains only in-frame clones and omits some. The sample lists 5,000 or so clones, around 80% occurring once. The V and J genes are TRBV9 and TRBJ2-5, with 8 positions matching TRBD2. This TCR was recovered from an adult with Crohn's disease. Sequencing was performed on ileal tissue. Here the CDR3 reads CANSVEAGGETQYF. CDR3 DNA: TGTGCCAACAGCGTAGAGGCGGGGGGTGAGACCCAGTACTTC.